This TCR beta chain was recorded in a study of blood T cell repertoires in COVID-19. Study as a whole: PBMCs, B-cell-depleted T cells, or T cells provided the cDNA or gDNA that made up the material.

A single count supports this clone. In the source study's methods: Reference gene primer amplification gave nucleated cell count estimates. Sequenced by immunoSEQ multiplex PCR; TCRdb stores in-frame clones only, minus some. V and J calls and clone size come straight from that table; D and trimming were deduced from the DNA. The sample contains approximately 33,000 clones, 78% of which appear only once. Germline V gene data show CDR1 as KGHSH and CDR2 as LQKENI. This CDR3 is 17 amino acids long. V was clipped by 1 base and J by 0 bases, with 13 bases between them. The genes are TRBV18 and TRBJ1-3; D may be TRBD1 (5 bases). This receptor was identified in a man between 65 and 85 years old with acute or convalescent COVID-19. Sample: peripheral blood. CDR3 in amino acids: CASSPQPQQASGNTIYF. In DNA form, the CDR3 reads TGTGCCAGCTCACCACAACCTCAACAGGCCTCTGGAAACACCATATATTTT.